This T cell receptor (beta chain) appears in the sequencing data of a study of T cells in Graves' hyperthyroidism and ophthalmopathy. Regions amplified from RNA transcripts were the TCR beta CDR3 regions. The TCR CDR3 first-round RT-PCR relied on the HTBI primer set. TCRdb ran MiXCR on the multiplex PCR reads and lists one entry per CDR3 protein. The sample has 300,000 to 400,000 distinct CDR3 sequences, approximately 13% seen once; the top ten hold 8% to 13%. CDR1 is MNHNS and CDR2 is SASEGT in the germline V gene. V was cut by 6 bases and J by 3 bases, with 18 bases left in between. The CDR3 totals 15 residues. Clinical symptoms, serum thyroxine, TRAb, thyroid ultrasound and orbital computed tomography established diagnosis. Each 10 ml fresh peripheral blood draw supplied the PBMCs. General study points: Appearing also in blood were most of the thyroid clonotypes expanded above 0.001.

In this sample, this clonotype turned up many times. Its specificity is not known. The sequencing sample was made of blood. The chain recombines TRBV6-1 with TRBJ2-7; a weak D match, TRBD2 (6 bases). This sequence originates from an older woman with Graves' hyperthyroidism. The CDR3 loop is CASRGDSSYLYEQYF. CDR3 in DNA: TGTGCCAGCAGGGGGGACTCAAGCTACCTCTACGAGCAGTACTTC.